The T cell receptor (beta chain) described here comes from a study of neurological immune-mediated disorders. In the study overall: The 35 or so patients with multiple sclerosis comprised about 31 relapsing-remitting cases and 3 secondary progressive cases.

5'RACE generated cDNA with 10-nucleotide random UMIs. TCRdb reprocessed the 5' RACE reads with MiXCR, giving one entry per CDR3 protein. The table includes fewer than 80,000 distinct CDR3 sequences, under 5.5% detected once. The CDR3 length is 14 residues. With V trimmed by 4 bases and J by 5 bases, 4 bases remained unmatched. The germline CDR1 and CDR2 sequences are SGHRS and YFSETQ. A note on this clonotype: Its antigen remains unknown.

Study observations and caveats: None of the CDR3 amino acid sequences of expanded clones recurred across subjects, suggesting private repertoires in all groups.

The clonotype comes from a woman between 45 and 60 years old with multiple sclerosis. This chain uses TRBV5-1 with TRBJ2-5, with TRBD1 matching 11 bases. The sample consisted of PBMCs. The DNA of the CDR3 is TGCGCCAGCAGCGGACAGGGGGCGGGCGAGACCCAGTACTTC. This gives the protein CASSGQGAGETQYF.